Below, one T cell receptor beta chain is given with its context. Time point noted: before trial treatment. Treatment combined nivolumab, ipilimumab, aspirin, low-dose cyclophosphamide and low-dose radiotherapy in a dose-escalation trial. The record originates from a study of low-dose radiotherapy and immunotherapy resistance in tumors. Study details: Aspirin 300 mg, taken orally and daily, was given to patients for four cycles from cycle 1 day 1.

TRAV- and TRBV-specific primers were used for first-strand cDNA, which covered alpha and beta chains. The TCRs were subjected to amplification over around 19 PCR cycles employing a constant-region primer in conjunction with a V-primer adapter. MiXCR was run by TCRdb on the reads, yielding one entry per CDR3 protein. There are around 80,000 distinct CDR3 sequences in the sample; over 15% occur only once, and 4.5% to 7.5% lies in the top ten. Germline CDR1 reads SQVTM; CDR2 reads ANQGSEA. CDR3 length: 12 residues. Here the sequenced sample was PBMCs, taken before treatment. The gene calls are TRBV29-1 and TRBJ2-2; the D is unclear. This clonotype originated in a male donor with prostate cancer. This CDR3 reads CSHTHNTGELFF. CDR3 nucleotides: TGCAGTCATACACACAACACCGGGGAGCTGTTTTTT.